Listed here are 15 T cell receptor beta chains from one sample, sequenced in a study of blood T cell repertoires in COVID-19. Sequencing used immunoSEQ multiplex PCR; TCRdb keeps in-frame clones, though not all of them. The sample holds roughly 150,000 clones; 75% to 90% are singletons and the top ten take 2.5% to 3%. The sequenced sample consisted of peripheral blood. The receptors were gathered from a man aged 60 to 75 with active or convalescent COVID-19.

This clone was detected only once. The V and J genes are TRBV5-1 and TRBJ1-1; 8 bases are a match to TRBD1. Trimming took 4 bases from V and 5 from J; bases not matched to a gene: 7. The V gene's germline CDR1 is SGHRS and CDR2 YFSETQ. CDR3 length: 14 residues. The CDR3 loop reads CASSLGQGGTEAFF. In nucleotides, the CDR3 is TGCGCCAGCAGCCTCGGACAGGGCGGGACTGAAGCTTTCTTT.

The chain joins TRBV28 to TRBJ1-6; possibly TRBD1 for D (6 bases). The CDR3 has 14 residues. Trimming removed 6 bases from V and 7 bases from J, with 13 bases in between. In germline, CDR1 is MDHEN, CDR2 SYDVKM. CDR3 loop: CASRSTGKNSPLHF. CDR3 DNA: TGTGCCAGCAGGTCAACAGGGAAAAATTCACCCCTCCACTTT.

This clone was counted once. The genes are TRBV30 and TRBJ1-1; possibly TRBD1 for D (5 bases). Trimming cost V 4 bases and J 0 bases, with 12 bases left between them. The CDR3 has 14 amino acids. Germline V gene lookup returns CDR1 GTSNPN and CDR2 SVGIG (reference sequence). The CDR3 nucleotides read TGTGCCTGGATCCGGACATCGATGAACACTGAAGCTTTCTTT. This translates into CAWIRTSMNTEAFF.

The chain joins TRBV5-4 to TRBJ2-2; tentative D call: TRBD1 (7 bases). V lost 4 bases, J lost 6 bases, and 16 bases lay in between. The germline CDR1 and CDR2 sequences are SGHNT and YYREEE (reference sequence). This CDR3 region has 15 residues. The CDR3 sequence is CASSAGQMGAGELFF. Written as DNA, the CDR3 is TGTGCCAGCAGCGCGGGACAGATGGGGGCCGGGGAGCTGTTTTTT. Filled out from reference TRBV5-4 and TRBJ2-2, the complete variable domain reads ETGVTQSPTHLIKTRGQQVTLRCSSQSGHNTVSWYQQALGQGPQFIFQYYREEENGRGNFPPRFSGLQFPNYSSELNVNALELDDSALYLCASSAGQMGAGELFFGEGSRLTVL.

The genes are TRBV7-9 and TRBJ2-3; D uncertain. Germline values: CDR1 SEHNR, CDR2 FQNEAQ (reference sequence). Trimming left V 1 base short and J 5 bases short, with 7 bases between. This CDR3 spans 13 amino acids. The CDR3 is CASSLGLRDTQYF. The CDR3 nucleotides are TGTGCCAGCAGCTTAGGTCTCCGAGATACGCAGTATTTT.

The rearrangement uses TRBV7-2 and TRBJ2-5; 9 positions match TRBD2. After removal of 4 bases from V and 5 bases from J, the junction contained 11 bases not matched to a gene. The CDR3 has 16 residues. Germline V gene lookup returns CDR1 SGHTA and CDR2 FQGNSA. CDR3 in DNA: TGTGCCAGCAGCTCCATGCAAGCGGGAGGAAGGGAGACCCAGTACTTC. Translation: CASSSMQAGGRETQYF.

The chain carries TRBV19 and TRBJ1-3; no clear D gene. Germline loops: CDR1 LNHDA, CDR2 SQIVND (reference sequence). Trimming took off 3 bases at V and 4 bases at J, with 19 bases between the two ends. The CDR3 runs 17 residues. CDR3 in DNA: TGTGCCAGTAGTATTTCGTCCTTCGAGACAACCGGAAACACCATATATTTT. Protein sequence: CASSISSFETTGNTIYF.

This clone occurred once. The chain employs TRBV2 and TRBJ2-7; the match to TRBD1 covers 8 bases. The CDR3 has 14 residues. V gave up 6 bases and J gave up 3 bases; unmatched junction bases: 7. Germline V gives CDR1 SNHLY, CDR2 FYNNEI. The CDR3 DNA reads as TGTGCCAGCAGCTGGGGACAGGATAACTACGAGCAGTACTTC. Protein sequence: CASSWGQDNYEQYF.

The gene calls are TRBV7-3 and TRBJ2-1; 16 bases line up with TRBD2. Per germline, CDR1 SGHTA and CDR2 FQGTGA. V was pared by 5 bases and J by 6 bases, with 13 bases of the junction left unmatched. The CDR3 contains 19 residues. The CDR3 bases are TGTGCCAGCAGCCCGTTAGGGGGGACTAGCGGGAGGGTAGGCAATGAGCAGTTCTTC. It encodes CASSPLGGTSGRVGNEQFF.

The chain recombines TRBV7-2 with TRBJ1-5; 7 bases fit TRBD1. The CDR3 extends over 15 amino acids. Germline V gene data show CDR1 as SGHTA and CDR2 as FQGNSA. Trimming at V came to 4 bases and at J to 3 bases, leaving 6 bases not matched to a gene. CDR3 nucleotides: TGTGCCAGCAGCTCCCGACAGGGTAACAATCAGCCCCAGCATTTT. It specifies CASSSRQGNNQPQHF.

The rearrangement uses TRBV7-9 and TRBJ2-2; no firm D call. V was cut by 6 bases and J by 5 bases, with 10 bases left in between. The CDR3 length is 13 residues. Germline V gives CDR1 SEHNR, CDR2 FQNEAQ (reference sequence). The CDR3 region has the DNA TGTGCCAGCAGTCTCTATAAAACCGGGGAGCTGTTTTTT. Protein product: CASSLYKTGELFF.

The gene calls are TRBV10-3 and TRBJ2-2, with 10 bases fitting TRBD2. Per germline, CDR1 ENHRY and CDR2 SYGVKD. The V gene end was trimmed by 11 bases and the J gene end by 6 bases; junction bases not matched to a gene: 12. The CDR3 covers 15 residues. Here the CDR3 DNA reads TGTGCCGCCGGGAGAGCGGGGGGGGGATCCGGGGAGCTGTTTTTT. Translated, it gives CAAGRAGGGSGELFF.

CDR3 loop: CATNQGYGELFF. CDR3 nucleotide sequence: TGTGCCACCAACCAGGGGTACGGGGAGCTGTTTTTT. J is TRBJ2-2 and V is TRBV24-1, with D maybe TRBD1 (6 bases). This CDR3 region has 12 residues. Germline V gene sequence: CDR1 KGHDR, CDR2 SFDVKD. V was clipped by 8 bases and J by 7 bases, with 10 bases between them.

This clone was seen just once. V and J are TRBV7-2 and TRBJ2-5; 10 nucleotides agree with TRBD2. The CDR3 is 18 residues long. Per the germline V gene, CDR1 is SGHTA and CDR2 is FQGNSA. Trimming cost V 5 bases and J 2 bases; bases outside gene matches: 14. This CDR3 reads CASSHPPGGAGGQETQYF. The CDR3 bases are TGTGCCAGCAGCCACCCCCCGGGGGGAGCGGGGGGGCAAGAGACCCAGTACTTC.

The chain recombines TRBV5-5 with TRBJ1-2, with 7 bases matching TRBD1. The ends lost 2 bases at V and 7 bases at J; junction bases unmatched: 8. Germline CDR1 is SGHKS and CDR2 is YYEKEE (reference sequence). This CDR3 has 14 amino acids. CDR3 coding DNA: TGTGCCAGCAGCTTCCAACCGACAGGGATTGGCTACACCTTC. This codes for CASSFQPTGIGYTF.